The 30 T cell receptor beta chains presented below share a single source sample, sequenced in a study of STAT5B mutations in CD4+ large granular lymphocyte leukemia. The repertoire was sequenced with immunoSEQ multiplex PCR; TCRdb's copy has only in-frame clones and lacks some. The sample shows about 21,000 clones, around 75% of them seen only once. The specimen sequenced was CD4+ T cells from blood buffy coats. These receptors all come from a human donor in good health.

The chain couples TRBV6-5 to TRBJ2-7; TRBD2 agrees at 10 bases. Per the germline V gene, CDR1 is MNHEY and CDR2 is SVGAGI. The CDR3 spans 16 residues. V gave up 0 bases and J gave up 3 bases; unmatched junction bases: 5. The CDR3 sequence is CASSYSRASGGYEQYF. CDR3 bases: TGTGCCAGCAGTTACTCTAGGGCTAGCGGGGGCTACGAGCAGTACTTC.

J is TRBJ1-4 and V is TRBV6-1; possibly TRBD1 for D (5 bases). The germline V and J ends were trimmed by 1 base and 8 bases, with 11 bases remaining between them. The CDR3 runs 14 residues. Looked up from germline, CDR1 is MNHNS and CDR2 is SASEGT. CDR3 nucleotides: TGTGCCAGCAGTGAAGGGGGGACCAGGGAAAAACTGTTTTTT. This sequence encodes CASSEGGTREKLFF.

The rearrangement links TRBV11-3 to TRBJ1-1; no definite D call. Between the trimmed V and J ends, which lost 6 bases and 0 bases, there was a span of 11 bases. This CDR3 is 14 amino acids long. Germline lookup yields CDR1 SGHNT and CDR2 YENEEA. CDR3 sequence: CASSQTRLNTEAFF. The CDR3 DNA follows: TGTGCCAGCAGTCAGACACGCTTGAACACTGAAGCTTTCTTT.

The rearrangement joins TRBV6-4 to TRBJ2-3; TRBD2 might be the D (5 bases). The germline V gene encodes CDR1 MRHNA and CDR2 SNTAGT. Trimming stripped 8 bases from V and 5 bases from J, with 17 bases between. The CDR3 contains 14 residues. CDR3: CASRQLPREDTQYF. The CDR3 DNA reads TGTGCCAGCCGGCAACTTCCCCGGGAAGATACGCAGTATTTT.

This chain joins TRBV19 and TRBJ2-1, with a weak D call TRBD2 (5 bases). Germline V CDR1 and CDR2: LNHDA, SQIVND (reference sequence). The CDR3 has 16 amino acids. V lost 6 bases, J lost 0 bases, and 15 bases lay in between. The CDR3 region has the DNA TGTGCCAGTAGCCGTGGACTCTCAAGCTCCTACAATGAGCAGTTCTTC. It encodes CASSRGLSSSYNEQFF.

This clone appeared a single time. The J gene is TRBJ2-3, the V gene TRBV19; no firm D call. Per germline, CDR1 LNHDA and CDR2 SQIVND (reference sequence). The CDR3 is 13 residues long. Trimming shortened V by 7 bases and J by 1 base, and 9 bases separated the two germline ends. This CDR3 reads CASKVAGTDTQYF. The CDR3 nucleotides read TGTGCCAGTAAAGTTGCAGGCACAGATACGCAGTATTTT.

The V call is TRBV21-1, the J call TRBJ2-7; no check of the table's D call, TRBD1, against the DNA was made. TRBV21-1 is annotated as a pseudogene. CDR3 length: 14 residues. Written as DNA, the CDR3 is TGTGCCAGCTGCCCTGAACAGGGGCTCTACGAGCAGTACTTC. It encodes CASCPEQGLYEQYF.

The chain joins TRBV6-6 to TRBJ1-1, with D perhaps matching TRBD1 (5 bases). CDR1 is MNHNY, CDR2 SVGAGI, per germline (reference sequence). The germline V and J ends were trimmed by 7 bases and 4 bases, with 16 bases remaining between them. This CDR3 is built from 14 residues. The CDR3 sequence: CASINSGGGTEAFF. CDR3 DNA sequence: TGTGCCAGCATCAATTCCGGGGGGGGCACTGAAGCTTTCTTT.

The chain recombines TRBV19 with TRBJ2-7, with TRBD1 matching over 7 bases. This CDR3 spans 14 amino acids. The J segment lost 6 bases and the V segment lost 4 bases, leaving 9 bases of the junction unmatched. Looked up from germline, CDR1 is LNHDA and CDR2 is SQIVND (reference sequence). The CDR3 here is CASSKYGTAGEQYF. The CDR3 coding sequence is TGTGCCAGTAGTAAATACGGGACAGCTGGCGAGCAGTACTTC.

The gene calls are TRBV5-4 and TRBJ1-1; D not resolved. The V end lost 4 bases, the J end lost 7 bases, and 17 bases lay between the germline ends. CDR1 and CDR2 (germline): SGHNT, YYREEE (reference sequence). CDR3 length: 14 amino acids. As DNA, the CDR3 is TGTGCCAGCAGCGCATTTGCAGGTCGGGATGAAGCTTTCTTT. Protein: CASSAFAGRDEAFF.

The V gene is TRBV9, the J gene TRBJ2-7, with 9 bases fitting TRBD1. V was clipped by 3 bases and J by 6 bases; unmatched bases: 10. The CDR3 has 15 amino acids. Germline-derived CDR1 and CDR2 are SGDLS and YYNGEE. As DNA, the CDR3 is TGTGCCAGCAGCGCCGGAGGGACAGGGTTAGGCGAGCAGTACTTC. Translation gives CASSAGGTGLGEQYF.

This chain links TRBV6-5 with TRBJ2-1; 8 nucleotides line up with TRBD2. CDR1 and CDR2 (germline): MNHEY, SVGAGI. V was clipped by 4 bases and J by 5 bases; unmatched bases: 7. The CDR3 consists of 15 residues. The CDR3 region has the DNA TGTGCCAGCAGTTTTCAGCGGGAGACCAACAATGAGCAGTTCTTC. This gives the protein CASSFQRETNNEQFF.

The chain links TRBV6-1 to TRBJ2-7; D not resolved. Germline loops: CDR1 MNHNS, CDR2 SASEGT. V lost 2 bases, J lost 3 bases, and 2 bases lay in between. CDR3 length: 11 residues. The CDR3 spells CASSEYYEQYF. The DNA for the CDR3 is TGTGCCAGCAGTGAATACTACGAGCAGTACTTC.

The chain employs TRBV6-1 and TRBJ1-2; no firm D call. V lost 0 bases and J lost 0, with 11 bases in between. CDR3 length equals 16 residues. Germline CDR1 and CDR2: MNHNS and SASEGT. The CDR3 nucleotides are TGTGCCAGCAGTGAAGCTGAGGGTCGTTCTAACTATGGCTACACCTTC. Protein product: CASSEAEGRSNYGYTF.

The genes are TRBV28 and TRBJ2-5; 8 bases map to TRBD2. CDR1 MDHEN and CDR2 SYDVKM come from the germline V gene. The CDR3 contains 18 residues. J gave up 5 bases and V 5 bases, and 19 bases lay outside the gene matches. CDR3 region: CASSLSPGLGGFGETQYF. The CDR3 DNA reads as TGTGCCAGCAGTCTGTCTCCGGGACTAGGAGGGTTCGGTGAGACCCAGTACTTC.

V and J are TRBV11-1 and TRBJ2-1, with a weak D call TRBD2 (5 bases). The CDR3 runs 13 residues. V shed 6 bases and J shed 7 bases, with 13 bases lying between them. In germline, CDR1 is SGHAT, CDR2 FQDESV (reference sequence). The CDR3 reads CASRIARENEQFF. The CDR3 DNA follows: TGTGCCAGCAGAATAGCGAGGGAGAATGAGCAGTTCTTC. Combining the CDR3 with reference TRBV11-1 and TRBJ2-1 gives the whole variable domain EAEVAQSPRYKITEKSQAVAFWCDPISGHATLYWYRQILGQGPELLVQFQDESVVDDSQLPKDRFSAERLKGVDSTLKIQPAELGDSAMYLCASRIARENEQFFGPGTRLTVL.

The chain combines TRBV2 with TRBJ2-4; D unresolved. The CDR3 extends over 12 amino acids. V was shortened by 7 bases and J by 7 bases, with 11 bases between the two germline ends. From germline, CDR1 is SNHLY and CDR2 FYNNEI. Written as DNA, the CDR3 is TGTGCCAGCATGGTCGATGGGAACATTCAGTACTTC. This gives the protein CASMVDGNIQYF.

J is TRBJ2-1 and V is TRBV7-2; 7 nucleotides agree with TRBD2. From germline, CDR1 is SGHTA and CDR2 FQGNSA. The CDR3 length is 13 residues. V gave up 10 bases and J gave up 0 bases; unmatched junction bases: 3. For the CDR3, the DNA is TGTGCCACCGGGACTACCTCCTACAATGAGCAGTTCTTC. Its protein product is CATGTTSYNEQFF. The full variable domain, in which reference TRBV7-2 and TRBJ2-1 provide the parts outside the CDR3, is GAGVSQSPSNKVTEKGKDVELRCDPISGHTALYWYRQSLGQGLEFLIYFQGNSAPDKSGLPSDRFSAERTGGSVSTLTIQRTQQEDSAVYLCATGTTSYNEQFFGPGTRLTVL.

This clone has just a few counts. The chain couples TRBV11-3 to TRBJ2-5; D is possibly TRBD2 (5 bases). Looked up from germline, CDR1 is SGHNT and CDR2 is YENEEA. The V gene lost 5 bases and the J gene lost 2 bases, with 9 bases spanning the gap. This CDR3 is 13 amino acids long. CDR3 loop: CASSLSVQETQYF. CDR3 sequence (DNA): TGTGCCAGCAGCCTTAGCGTACAAGAGACCCAGTACTTC.

J is TRBJ2-7 and V is TRBV10-3, with 9 nucleotides matching TRBD1. This CDR3 has 14 residues. Germline CDR1 reads ENHRY; CDR2 reads SYGVKD. V lost 4 bases to trimming and J lost 6 bases; unmatched junction nucleotides: 7. The CDR3 loop reads CAISVGTGFFEQYF. DNA of the CDR3: TGTGCCATCAGTGTTGGGACAGGGTTTTTCGAGCAGTACTTC.

This chain connects TRBV5-1 to TRBJ2-2, with TRBD1 matching over 8 bases. CDR3 length equals 15 residues. The trim removed 6 bases at V and 5 bases at J, leaving 9 bases unmatched. Germline V gives CDR1 SGHRS, CDR2 YFSETQ. The CDR3 loop is CASKDQTGGTGELFF. CDR3 bases: TGCGCCAGCAAGGATCAAACAGGGGGTACCGGGGAGCTGTTTTTT.

V gene TRBV7-9 combines with J gene TRBJ2-5; 7 positions agree with TRBD2. The ends lost 3 bases at V and 1 base at J; junction bases unmatched: 8. CDR1 SEHNR and CDR2 FQNEAQ come from the germline V gene (reference sequence). The CDR3 totals 16 residues. CDR3 coding DNA: TGTGCCAGCAGCTTGGGAGGGTTATTGAGCCAAGAGACCCAGTACTTC. It encodes CASSLGGLLSQETQYF.

This chain connects TRBV18 to TRBJ1-3; D gene ambiguous. This CDR3 has 15 residues. The V end was cut by 4 bases, the J end by 0 bases, with 10 bases between. The germline gives CDR1 KGHSH, CDR2 LQKENI. The CDR3 loop is CASSQDGHSGNTIYF. The CDR3 nucleotides are TGTGCCAGCTCACAAGATGGTCACTCTGGAAACACCATATATTTT.

This rearrangement joins TRBV11-2 to TRBJ2-5, with D perhaps TRBD1 or TRBD2 (5 bases each). CDR3 size: 13 residues. CDR1 is SGHAT, CDR2 FQNNGV, per germline. V lost 5 bases and J lost 5, with 12 bases in between. Written as DNA, the CDR3 is TGTGCCAGCAGCGCAACAGAGGGGGAGACCCAGTACTTC. This sequence encodes CASSATEGETQYF.

CDR3 region: CASSLGGAKNIQYF. CDR3 coding DNA: TGTGCCAGCAGCTTAGGTGGAGCCAAAAACATTCAGTACTTC. V gene TRBV11-2 combines with J gene TRBJ2-4; no clear D. The CDR3 consists of 14 residues. V was cut by 1 base and J by 0 bases, with 4 bases left in between. Germline V lookup: CDR1 SGHAT, CDR2 FQNNGV.

In this sample, this clone turned up once. V and J are TRBV30 and TRBJ2-3; no clear D. This CDR3 has 12 amino acids. Germline V gene sequence: CDR1 GTSNPN, CDR2 SVGIG (reference sequence). V dropped 4 bases and J dropped 2 bases, with 7 bases sitting between them. The CDR3 nucleotides are TGTGCCTGGACCGGATCCACAGATACGCAGTATTTT. Translation: CAWTGSTDTQYF.

V is TRBV6-4 and J is TRBJ2-7; 9 nucleotides line up with TRBD2. CDR3 length equals 14 residues. With 6 bases clipped from V and 6 bases from J, the junction kept 9 bases outside the gene matches. The V gene's germline CDR1 is MRHNA and CDR2 SNTAGT. The CDR3 nucleotides are TGTGCCAGCAGCGCTAGCGGGACTACGGCCGAGCAGTACTTC. Its protein product is CASSASGTTAEQYF.

This clone was detected only once. The chain couples TRBV5-1 to TRBJ1-4; no clear D. Germline V gene sequence: CDR1 SGHRS, CDR2 YFSETQ. V lost 3 bases to trimming and J lost 2 bases, with 11 bases between them. The CDR3 loop spans 15 amino acids. For the CDR3, the DNA is TGCGCCAGCAGCTCTCTGTCTATTACTAATGAAAAACTGTTTTTT. This encodes CASSSLSITNEKLFF.

The chain is built from TRBV5-6 and TRBJ1-5; D is unresolved. The V gene lost 0 bases and the J gene lost 0 bases, with 10 bases spanning the gap. This CDR3 has 16 amino acids. CDR1 is SGHDT, CDR2 YYEEEE, per germline. CDR3 amino acids: CASSLVVGNSNQPQHF. The CDR3 DNA follows: TGTGCCAGCAGCTTGGTAGTGGGTAATAGCAATCAGCCCCAGCATTTT.

There are a few counts of this clone. V usage is TRBV6-5 and J usage is TRBJ1-5; the D is unclear. Germline V CDR1 and CDR2: MNHEY, SVGAGI. Between the trimmed V and J ends, which lost 5 bases and 3 bases, there was a span of 8 bases. The CDR3 consists of 13 residues. The CDR3 here is CASSLSVNQPQHF. The CDR3, as DNA: TGTGCCAGCAGTCTCAGCGTCAATCAGCCCCAGCATTTT.